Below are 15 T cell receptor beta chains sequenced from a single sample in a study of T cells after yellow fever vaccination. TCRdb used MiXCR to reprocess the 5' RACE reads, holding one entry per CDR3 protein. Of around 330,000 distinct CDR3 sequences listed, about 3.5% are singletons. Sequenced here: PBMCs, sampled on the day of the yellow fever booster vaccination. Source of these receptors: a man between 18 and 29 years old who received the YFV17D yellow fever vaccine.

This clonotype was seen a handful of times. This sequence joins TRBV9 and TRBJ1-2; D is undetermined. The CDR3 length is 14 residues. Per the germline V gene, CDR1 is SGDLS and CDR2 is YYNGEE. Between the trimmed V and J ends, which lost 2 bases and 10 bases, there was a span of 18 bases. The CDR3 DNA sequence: TGTGCCAGCAGCGTTTCCGTCGTCAGTGAGGACTACACCTTC. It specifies CASSVSVVSEDYTF.

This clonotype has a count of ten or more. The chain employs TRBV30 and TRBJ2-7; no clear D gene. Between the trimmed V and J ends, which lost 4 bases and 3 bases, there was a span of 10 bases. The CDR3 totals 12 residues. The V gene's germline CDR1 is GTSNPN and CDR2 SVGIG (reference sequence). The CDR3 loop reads CAWKTDHYEQYF. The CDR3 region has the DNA TGTGCCTGGAAAACAGACCACTACGAGCAGTACTTC.

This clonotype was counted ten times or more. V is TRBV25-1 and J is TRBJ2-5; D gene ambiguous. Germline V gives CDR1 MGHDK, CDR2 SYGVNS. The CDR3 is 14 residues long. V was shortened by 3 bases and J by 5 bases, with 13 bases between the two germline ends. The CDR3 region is CASSEAAPWETQYF. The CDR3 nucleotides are TGTGCCAGCAGTGAGGCAGCCCCATGGGAGACCCAGTACTTC.

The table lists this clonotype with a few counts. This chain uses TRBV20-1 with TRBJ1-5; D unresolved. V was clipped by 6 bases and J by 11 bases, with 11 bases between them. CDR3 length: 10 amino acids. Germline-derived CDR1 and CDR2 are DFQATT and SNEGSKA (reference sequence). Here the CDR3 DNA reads TGCAGTGCGAAGGACCAGGCCCAGCATTTT. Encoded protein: CSAKDQAQHF.

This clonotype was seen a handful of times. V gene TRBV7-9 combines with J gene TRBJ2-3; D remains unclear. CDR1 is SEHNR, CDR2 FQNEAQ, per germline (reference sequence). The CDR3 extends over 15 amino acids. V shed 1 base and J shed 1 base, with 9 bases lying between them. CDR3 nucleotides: TGTGCCAGCAGCTTAGAGTTTGGAGGCACAGATACGCAGTATTTT. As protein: CASSLEFGGTDTQYF.

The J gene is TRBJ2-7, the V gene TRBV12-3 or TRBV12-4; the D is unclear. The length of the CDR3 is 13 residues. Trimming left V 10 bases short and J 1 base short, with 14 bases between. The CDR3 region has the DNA TGTGCCACCCGCCTTTCGGGTTCCTACGAGCAGTACTTC. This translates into CATRLSGSYEQYF.

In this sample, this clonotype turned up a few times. In DNA, the CDR3 is TGTGCCAGCAGCCAACGATACGCAGATACGCAGTATTTT. Amino acid sequence: CASSQRYADTQYF. The rearrangement uses TRBV3-1 and TRBJ2-3, with D unclear. Trimming pared 2 bases from V and 4 bases from J, leaving 7 bases between. Germline V gene lookup returns CDR1 LGHDT and CDR2 YNNKEL (reference sequence). The CDR3 has 13 residues.

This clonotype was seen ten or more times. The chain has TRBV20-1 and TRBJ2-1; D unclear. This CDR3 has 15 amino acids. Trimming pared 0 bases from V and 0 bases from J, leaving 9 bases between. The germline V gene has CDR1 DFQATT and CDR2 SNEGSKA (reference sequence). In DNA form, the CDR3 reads TGCAGTGCTAGAGAGGAAACTCTCTCCTACAATGAGCAGTTCTTC. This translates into CSAREETLSYNEQFF.

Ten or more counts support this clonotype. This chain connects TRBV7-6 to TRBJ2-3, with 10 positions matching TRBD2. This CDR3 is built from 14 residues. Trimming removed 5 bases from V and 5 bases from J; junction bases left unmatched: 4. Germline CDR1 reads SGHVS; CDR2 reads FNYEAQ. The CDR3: CASSDSGGQDTQYF. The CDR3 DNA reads TGTGCCAGCAGCGATAGCGGGGGGCAAGATACGCAGTATTTT.

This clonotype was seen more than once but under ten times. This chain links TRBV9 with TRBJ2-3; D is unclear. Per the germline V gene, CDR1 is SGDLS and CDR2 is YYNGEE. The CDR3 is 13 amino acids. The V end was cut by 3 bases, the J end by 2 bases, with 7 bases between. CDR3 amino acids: CASSEGHTDTQYF. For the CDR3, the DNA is TGTGCCAGCAGCGAAGGTCACACAGATACGCAGTATTTT.

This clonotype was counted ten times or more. The CDR3 protein is CASSLEAPGPAGTDTQYF. The CDR3 nucleotides read TGCGCCAGCAGCTTGGAGGCCCCGGGTCCGGCGGGCACAGATACGCAGTATTTT. The genes are TRBV5-1 and TRBJ2-3; D is uncertain. The V end was cut by 0 bases, the J end by 1 base, with 18 bases between. In germline, CDR1 is SGHRS, CDR2 YFSETQ. The CDR3 length is 18 residues.

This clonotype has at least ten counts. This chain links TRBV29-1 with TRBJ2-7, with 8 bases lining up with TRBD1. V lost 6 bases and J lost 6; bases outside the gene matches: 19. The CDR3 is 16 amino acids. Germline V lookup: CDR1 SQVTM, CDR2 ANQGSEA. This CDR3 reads CSVGNRGKQSSSEQYF. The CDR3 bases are TGCAGCGTGGGGAACAGGGGGAAGCAATCCTCTAGCGAGCAGTACTTC.

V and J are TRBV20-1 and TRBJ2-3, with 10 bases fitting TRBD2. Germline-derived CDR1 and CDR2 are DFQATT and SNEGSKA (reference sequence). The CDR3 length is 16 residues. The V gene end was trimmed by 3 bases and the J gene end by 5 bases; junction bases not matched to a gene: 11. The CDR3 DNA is TGCAGTGCTAGCTCACCGTCGGCTAGCGGGGGAGATACGCAGTATTTT. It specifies CSASSPSASGGDTQYF.

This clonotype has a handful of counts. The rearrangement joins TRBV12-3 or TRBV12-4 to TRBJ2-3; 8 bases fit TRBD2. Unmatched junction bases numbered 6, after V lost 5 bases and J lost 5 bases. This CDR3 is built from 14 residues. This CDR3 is CASSAGGSRDTQYF. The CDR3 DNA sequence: TGTGCCAGCAGTGCGGGGGGATCGAGAGATACGCAGTATTTT.

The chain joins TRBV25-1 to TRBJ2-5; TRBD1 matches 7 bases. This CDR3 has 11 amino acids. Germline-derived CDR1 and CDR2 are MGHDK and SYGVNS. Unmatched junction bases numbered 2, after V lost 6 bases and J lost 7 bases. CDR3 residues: CASSPGGTQYF. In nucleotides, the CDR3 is TGTGCCAGCAGCCCAGGGGGGACCCAGTACTTC.